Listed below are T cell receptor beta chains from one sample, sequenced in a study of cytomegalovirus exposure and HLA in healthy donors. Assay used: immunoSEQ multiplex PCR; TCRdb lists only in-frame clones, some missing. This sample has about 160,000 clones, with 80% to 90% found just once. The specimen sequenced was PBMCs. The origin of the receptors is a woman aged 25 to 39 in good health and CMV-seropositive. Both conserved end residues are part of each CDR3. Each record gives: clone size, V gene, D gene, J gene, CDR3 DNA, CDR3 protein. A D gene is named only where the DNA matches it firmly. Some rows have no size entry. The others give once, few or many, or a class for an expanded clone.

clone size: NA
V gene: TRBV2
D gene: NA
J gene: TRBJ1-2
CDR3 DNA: TGTGCCAGCAGTGAAGTCGGTGGGGGGGGGCAAGCTGGCTACACCTTC
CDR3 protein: CASSEVGGGGQAGYTF

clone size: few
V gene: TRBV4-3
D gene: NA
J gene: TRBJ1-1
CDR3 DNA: TGCGCCAGCAGCCAGGACAGGAACACTGAAGCTTTCTTT
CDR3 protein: CASSQDRNTEAFF

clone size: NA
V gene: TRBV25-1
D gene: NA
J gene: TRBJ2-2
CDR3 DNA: TGTGCCAGCAGTGAAAGGCAGGGCACCGGGGAGCTGTTTTTT
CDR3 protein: CASSERQGTGELFF

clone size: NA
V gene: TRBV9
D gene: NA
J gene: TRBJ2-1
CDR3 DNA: TGTGCCAGCAGCGACCAGGGAACCACTACGAATGAGCAGTTCTTC
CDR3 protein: CASSDQGTTTNEQFF

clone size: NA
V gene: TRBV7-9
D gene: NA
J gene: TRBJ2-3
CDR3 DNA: TGTGCCAGCAGCTGGGAGGAGTCAGATACGCAGTATTTT
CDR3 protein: CASSWEESDTQYF

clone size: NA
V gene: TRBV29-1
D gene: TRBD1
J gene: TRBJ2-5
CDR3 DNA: TGCAGCGTTGCGACAGGGGGATTAGAGACCCAGTACTTC
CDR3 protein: CSVATGGLETQYF

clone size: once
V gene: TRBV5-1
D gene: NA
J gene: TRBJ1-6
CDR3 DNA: TGCGCCAGCAGCTTGGTAGGGACATCCCCTGTTATCTATAATTCACCCCTCCACTTT
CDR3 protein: CASSLVGTSPVIYNSPLHF

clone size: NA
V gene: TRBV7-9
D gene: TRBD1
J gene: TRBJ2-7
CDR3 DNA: TGTGCCAGCAGCACAGACAGGGAATGGAACGAGCAGTACTTC
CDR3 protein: CASSTDREWNEQYF

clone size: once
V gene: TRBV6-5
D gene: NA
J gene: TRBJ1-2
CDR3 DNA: TGTGCCAGCAGTCGAACAGGGACTGGCTACACCTTC
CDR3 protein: CASSRTGTGYTF

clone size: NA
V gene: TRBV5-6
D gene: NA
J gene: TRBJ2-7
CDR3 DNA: TGTGCCAGCAGCTTGGCTGCTACCTACGAGCAGTACTTC
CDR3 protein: CASSLAATYEQYF

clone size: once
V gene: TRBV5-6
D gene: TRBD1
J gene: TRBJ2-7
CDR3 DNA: TGTGCCAGCAGCCACAGGGGCTCCTCCTACGAGCAGTACTTC
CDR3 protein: CASSHRGSSYEQYF

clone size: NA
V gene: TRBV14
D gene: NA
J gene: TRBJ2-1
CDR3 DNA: TGTGCCAGCAGCCAAGGGTCCGGGCAGTTCTTC
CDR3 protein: CASSQGSGQFF

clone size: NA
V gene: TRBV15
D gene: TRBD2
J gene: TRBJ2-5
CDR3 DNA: TGTGCCACCACCAGGGGATTAGCGGGGGGGCAAGAGACCCAGTACTTC
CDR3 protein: CATTRGLAGGQETQYF

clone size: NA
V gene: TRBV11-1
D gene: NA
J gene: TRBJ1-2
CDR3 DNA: TGTGCCAGCAGCTTAACGCGACAGGAGATGGGCTACACCTTC
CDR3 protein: CASSLTRQEMGYTF

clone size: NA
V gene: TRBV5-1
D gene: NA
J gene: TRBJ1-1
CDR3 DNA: TGCGCCAGCACTACGCGGCCCTTGAACACTGAAGCTTTCTTT
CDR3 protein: CASTTRPLNTEAFF

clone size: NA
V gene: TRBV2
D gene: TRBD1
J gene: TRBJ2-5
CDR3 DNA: TGTGCCAGCAGTTTAGGGACAGGGCGCCCCCTCCAAGAGACCCAGTACTTC
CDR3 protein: CASSLGTGRPLQETQYF

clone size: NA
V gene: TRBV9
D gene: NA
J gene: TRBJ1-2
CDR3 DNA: TGTGCCAGCAGCGCTGGACAGTCGTCTTACTATGGCTACACCTTC
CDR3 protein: CASSAGQSSYYGYTF

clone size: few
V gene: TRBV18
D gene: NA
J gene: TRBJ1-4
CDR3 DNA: TGTGCCAGCTCACCCAGACAGGCAACTAATGAAAAACTGTTTTTT
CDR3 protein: CASSPRQATNEKLFF

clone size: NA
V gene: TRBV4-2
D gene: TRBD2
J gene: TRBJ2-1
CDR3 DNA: TGTGCCAGCAGCCCCGTGACTAGCGGGGGTTTAAATGAGCAGTTCTTC
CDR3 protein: CASSPVTSGGLNEQFF

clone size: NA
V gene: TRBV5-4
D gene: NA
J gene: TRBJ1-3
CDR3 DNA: TGTGCCAGCAGCTCACAGGTTGATGGAAACACCATATATTTT
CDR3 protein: CASSSQVDGNTIYF

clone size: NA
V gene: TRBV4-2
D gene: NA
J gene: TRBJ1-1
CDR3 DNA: TGTGCCAGCAGACATACAGGGTGGGGTGGCACTGAAGCTTTCTTT
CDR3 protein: CASRHTGWGGTEAFF

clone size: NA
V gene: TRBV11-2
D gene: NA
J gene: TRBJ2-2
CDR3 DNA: TGTGCCAGCAGCTACTATCGGGGGTCCGGGGAGCTGTTTTTT
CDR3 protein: CASSYYRGSGELFF

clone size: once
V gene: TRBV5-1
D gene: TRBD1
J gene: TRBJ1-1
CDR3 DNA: TGCGCCAGCAGCTTTAACTTCCTAGGGACAGCGAACACTGAAGCTTTCTTT
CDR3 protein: CASSFNFLGTANTEAFF

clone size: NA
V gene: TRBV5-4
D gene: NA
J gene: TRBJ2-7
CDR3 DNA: TGTGCCAGCAGCTTGGGTTGGCTTTCCTACGAGCAGTACTTC
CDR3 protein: CASSLGWLSYEQYF

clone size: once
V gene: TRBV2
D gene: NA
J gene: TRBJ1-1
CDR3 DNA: TGTGCCAGCAAGGTAGGCAGGGCCGGTTATGAAGCTTTCTTT
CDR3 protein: CASKVGRAGYEAFF

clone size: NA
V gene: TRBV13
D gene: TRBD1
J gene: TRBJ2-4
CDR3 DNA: TGTGCCAGCAGCCAACAGGGGATGCACATTCAGTACTTC
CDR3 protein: CASSQQGMHIQYF

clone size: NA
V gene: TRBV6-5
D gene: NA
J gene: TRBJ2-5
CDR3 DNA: TGTGCCAGCAGCCGTGGGGGGGCGGAGGAGACCCAGTACTTC
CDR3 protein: CASSRGGAEETQYF